The 23 T cell receptor beta chains given below trace back to one sample, sequenced in a study of blood T cell repertoires in COVID-19. The repertoire was sequenced with immunoSEQ multiplex PCR; TCRdb's copy has only in-frame clones and lacks some. The top ten clones hold 1.5% to 2% of a sample with some 300,000 clones, roughly 86% of them seen once. The sequenced sample consisted of peripheral blood. These TCRs come from a woman aged 25 to 39 with COVID-19, enrolled during active disease.

Concerning this clone itself: Mismatch with germline at one junction end may stem from a read error. CDR3 in amino acids: CAGSGGTDTDTQYF. DNA for the CDR3: TGTGCCGGCAGCGGAGGGACTGATACAGATACGCAGTATTTT. The V and J genes are TRBV9 and TRBJ2-3; a possible D gene is TRBD2 (6 bases). CDR1 and CDR2 (germline): SGDLS, YYNGEE. There are 14 residues in the CDR3. Together with reference TRBV9 and TRBJ2-3, the CDR3 gives the full variable domain: DSGVTQTPKHLITATGQRVTLRCSPRSGDLSVYWYQQSLDQGLQFLIQYYNGEERAKGNILERFSAQQFPDLHSELNLSSLELGDSALYFCAGSGGTDTDTQYFGPGTRLTVL.

J is TRBJ1-5 and V is TRBV19; D not certain. The CDR3 is 15 residues long. Germline loops: CDR1 LNHDA, CDR2 SQIVND (reference sequence). Trimming removed 10 bases at V and 3 bases at J, with 19 bases between. The CDR3 region is CATGPLSNLNQPQHF. In DNA form, the CDR3 reads TGTGCCACAGGCCCCCTTTCGAATCTCAATCAGCCCCAGCATTTT. The entire variable domain, with the rest obtained from reference TRBV19 and TRBJ1-5, is as follows: DGGITQSPKYLFRKEGQNVTLSCEQNLNHDAMYWYRQDPGQGLRLIYYSQIVNDFQKGDIAEGYSVSREKKESFPLTVTSAQKNPTAFYLCATGPLSNLNQPQHFGDGTRLSIL.

The chain employs TRBV5-1 and TRBJ1-2; D is undetermined. CDR1 and CDR2 (germline): SGHRS, YFSETQ. The CDR3 totals 15 residues. Trimming took off 1 base at V and 2 bases at J, with 12 bases between the two ends. In DNA, the CDR3 is TGCGCCAGCAGCTTGAGTTTAGGGAGGAACTATGGCTACACCTTC. It is translated as CASSLSLGRNYGYTF.

The chain has TRBV2 and TRBJ2-1; 11 bases are a match to TRBD2. CDR1 SNHLY and CDR2 FYNNEI come from the germline V gene. This CDR3 spans 14 amino acids. The ends lost 7 bases at V and 7 bases at J; junction bases unmatched: 6. CDR3 sequence reads: CASKDSGGANEQFF. CDR3 coding DNA: TGTGCCAGCAAAGATAGCGGGGGGGCGAATGAGCAGTTCTTC. Filled out from reference TRBV2 and TRBJ2-1, the complete variable domain reads EPEVTQTPSHQVTQMGQEVILRCVPISNHLYFYWYRQILGQKVEFLVSFYNNEISEKSEIFDDQFSVERPDGSNFTLKIRSTKLEDSAMYFCASKDSGGANEQFFGPGTRLTVL.

The gene calls are TRBV10-3 and TRBJ2-3; no firm D call. The CDR3 has 12 residues. Between the trimmed V and J ends, which lost 6 bases and 0 bases, there was a span of 4 bases. Germline CDR1 reads ENHRY; CDR2 reads SYGVKD. The CDR3 is CAIRGSTDTQYF. The CDR3 DNA reads TGTGCCATCAGGGGCAGCACAGATACGCAGTATTTT.

V gene TRBV25-1 combines with J gene TRBJ1-2; perhaps TRBD1 as D (6 bases). The germline V gene has CDR1 MGHDK and CDR2 SYGVNS. Trimming cost V 6 bases and J 5 bases, with 19 bases left between them. The CDR3 contains 15 residues. Here the CDR3 DNA reads TGTGCCAGCAGCGACCCGCAGGGGATCGGGTATGGCTACACCTTC. It translates to CASSDPQGIGYGYTF.

As concerns this clone: Other DNA sequences within the sample encode an identical CDR3. V gene TRBV10-3 combines with J gene TRBJ2-5; D is undetermined. V dropped 6 bases and J dropped 2 bases, with 10 bases sitting between them. The CDR3 runs 13 residues. From germline, CDR1 is ENHRY and CDR2 SYGVKD. CDR3 loop: CAISETEQETQYF. CDR3 DNA sequence: TGTGCCATCAGCGAGACGGAGCAAGAGACCCAGTACTTC.

The CDR3 reads CASSPGQGSEAFF. The CDR3 DNA is TGTGCCAGCAGCCCCGGACAGGGGTCTGAAGCTTTCTTT. V and J are TRBV6-5 and TRBJ1-1; 9 positions match TRBD1. In germline, CDR1 is MNHEY, CDR2 SVGAGI. The CDR3 is 13 amino acids. The J segment lost 6 bases and the V segment lost 6 bases, leaving 5 bases of the junction unmatched.

The chain links TRBV7-8 to TRBJ1-2; perhaps TRBD1 as D (5 bases). Germline-derived CDR1 and CDR2 are SGHVS and FQNEAQ. The CDR3 consists of 15 residues. Trimming cost V 1 base and J 2 bases, with 11 bases left between them. CDR3 coding DNA: TGTGCCAGCAGCTTAGTCGCGGGGGAGAACTATGGCTACACCTTC. Encoded protein: CASSLVAGENYGYTF.

V usage is TRBV18 and J usage is TRBJ1-4; D ambiguous. Germline CDR1 reads KGHSH; CDR2 reads LQKENI. This CDR3 is built from 13 residues. V was trimmed by 3 bases and J by 6 bases, leaving 8 bases between them. Here the CDR3 reads CASSPRLDEKLFF. The CDR3 bases are TGTGCCAGCTCACCGAGGTTAGATGAAAAACTGTTTTTT. Full variable domain (missing parts from reference TRBV18 and TRBJ1-4): NAGVMQNPRHLVRRRGQEARLRCSPMKGHSHVYWYRQLPEEGLKFMVYLQKENIIDESGMPKERFSAEFPKEGPSILRIQQVVRGDSAAYFCASSPRLDEKLFFGSGTQLSVL.

The V call is TRBV28, the J call TRBJ1-2; 11 positions match TRBD1. V lost 6 bases to trimming and J lost 7 bases; unmatched junction nucleotides: 7. Per germline, CDR1 MDHEN and CDR2 SYDVKM. This CDR3 comprises 14 residues. The CDR3 is CASRAGQGGSGYTF. The CDR3 coding sequence is TGTGCCAGCAGGGCGGGACAGGGGGGGTCTGGCTACACCTTC.

The rearrangement joins TRBV10-3 to TRBJ1-1; 9 positions agree with TRBD1. With 2 bases clipped from V and 6 bases from J, the junction kept 7 bases outside the gene matches. The germline gives CDR1 ENHRY, CDR2 SYGVKD. CDR3 size: 15 residues. CDR3 DNA: TGTGCCATCAGTGAGGGGCGGGGACAGGGCTCTGAAGCTTTCTTT. Protein sequence: CAISEGRGQGSEAFF.

The rearrangement uses TRBV6-1 and TRBJ2-3, with 12 bases matching TRBD2. The J segment lost 10 bases and the V segment lost 2 bases, leaving 1 base of the junction unmatched. Germline loops: CDR1 MNHNS, CDR2 SASEGT. This CDR3 is 13 amino acids long. Here the CDR3 DNA reads TGTGCCAGCAGTGAACGACTAGCGGGGGCGCAGTATTTT. Its translation: CASSERLAGAQYF.

The chain is built from TRBV5-1 and TRBJ2-5; 11 bases fit TRBD1. There are 16 residues in the CDR3. J gave up 1 base and V 5 bases, and 7 bases lay outside the gene matches. CDR1 is SGHRS and CDR2 is YFSETQ in the germline V gene. The CDR3 sequence: CASRSGQGDSQETQYF. The CDR3 DNA follows: TGCGCCAGCAGATCGGGACAGGGGGACTCCCAAGAGACCCAGTACTTC.

The sample holds one count of this clone. The gene calls are TRBV4-1 and TRBJ1-1; D is perhaps TRBD1 (5 bases). V gave up 3 bases and J gave up 0 bases, with 14 bases separating them. The germline CDR1 and CDR2 sequences are MGHRA and YSYEKL. The CDR3 runs 16 residues. This CDR3 is CASSQILTAMNTEAFF. In DNA form, the CDR3 reads TGCGCCAGCAGCCAGATCTTGACAGCCATGAACACTGAAGCTTTCTTT.

This rearrangement joins TRBV30 to TRBJ2-5; D gene uncertain. Per the germline V gene, CDR1 is GTSNPN and CDR2 is SVGIG (reference sequence). Deletions cut 5 bases from V and 5 bases from J, with 6 bases between. There are 10 residues in the CDR3. Written as DNA, the CDR3 is TGTGCCTGGGCTGGCGAGACCCAGTACTTC. Translation: CAWAGETQYF.

The chain is built from TRBV4-3 and TRBJ1-6; maybe TRBD1 (5 bases). This CDR3 spans 14 amino acids. The V end was cut by 0 bases, the J end by 14 bases, with 14 bases between. Germline CDR1 reads LGHNA; CDR2 reads YSLEER. The CDR3 protein is CASSQDLREGALHF. In DNA, the CDR3 is TGCGCCAGCAGCCAAGATCTAAGGGAAGGGGCCCTCCACTTT.

The V gene is TRBV19, the J gene TRBJ1-6, with D possibly TRBD1 on 5 matching bases. Germline values: CDR1 LNHDA, CDR2 SQIVND (reference sequence). V was cut by 6 bases and J by 3 bases, with 18 bases left in between. This CDR3 has 17 amino acids. The CDR3 loop is CASRGHSNSHYNSPLHF. The CDR3 nucleotides are TGTGCCAGTAGAGGACACTCCAATTCCCACTATAATTCACCCCTCCACTTT.

The rearrangement links TRBV19 to TRBJ1-1; 9 nucleotides match TRBD1. V was clipped by 5 bases and J by 6 bases; unmatched bases: 13. This CDR3 has 16 amino acids. Germline CDR1 LNHDA, CDR2 SQIVND (reference sequence). CDR3 sequence (DNA): TGTGCCAGTAGTTCCCACCCGGGACAGGGAATCGCTGAAGCTTTCTTT. This encodes CASSSHPGQGIAEAFF.

J is TRBJ1-2 and V is TRBV6-6; D may be TRBD1 (6 bases). V lost 6 bases, J lost 5 bases, and 10 bases lay in between. This CDR3 comprises 12 residues. Germline V gene sequence: CDR1 MNHNY, CDR2 SVGAGI (reference sequence). CDR3 sequence reads: CASRQGGYGYTF. The CDR3 coding sequence is TGTGCCAGCAGACAGGGAGGGTATGGCTACACCTTC.

A word on this clone: The sample contains more than one DNA sequence encoding this CDR3. The V call is TRBV18, the J call TRBJ1-6, with TRBD1 as a possible D gene (6 bases). Germline V lookup: CDR1 KGHSH, CDR2 LQKENI. Between the trimmed V and J ends, which lost 3 bases and 6 bases, there was a span of 9 bases. CDR3 size: 14 residues. The CDR3 reads CASSPGGGNSPLHF. The CDR3, as DNA: TGTGCCAGCTCACCTGGGGGCGGTAATTCACCCCTCCACTTT.

The chain recombines TRBV7-3 with TRBJ1-1; tentative D call: TRBD1 (5 bases). Trimming took off 5 bases at V and 9 bases at J, with 16 bases between the two ends. CDR1 is SGHTA, CDR2 FQGTGA, per germline. The CDR3 consists of 13 residues. The CDR3 sequence: CASSTHRGTQAFF. Written as DNA, the CDR3 is TGTGCCAGCAGCACCCACCGGGGGACGCAAGCTTTCTTT.

The CDR3 here is CASSQGKQGRSGYTF. Here the CDR3 DNA reads TGTGCCAGCAGCCAAGGGAAACAGGGGAGAAGTGGCTACACCTTC. The chain has TRBV14 and TRBJ1-2; 7 nucleotides line up with TRBD1. V dropped 1 base and J dropped 7; count of bases not matched to a gene: 9. This CDR3 is 15 amino acids long. Germline lookup yields CDR1 SGHDN and CDR2 FVKESK.